The rows below give T cell receptor beta chains drawn from one sample of a study of cytomegalovirus exposure and HLA in healthy donors. The data were produced by immunoSEQ multiplex PCR, yet TCRdb's version contains in-frame clones alone and is incomplete. This table has some 150,000 clones, around 80% appearing once. The sample comprised PBMCs. Receptor source: a female donor in good health and CMV-seronegative. Both conserved end residues are part of each CDR3. Fields, in order: V gene, clone size, D gene, J gene, CDR3 protein, CDR3 DNA. A D gene is named only where the DNA matches it firmly. A clone size is listed for some rows: how often the clone was seen (once, few, many), or a class if it is expanded.

V gene: TRBV27; clone size: -; D gene: -; J gene: TRBJ2-7; CDR3 protein: CASSLSRASYEQYF; CDR3 DNA: TGTGCCAGCAGTTTATCGAGGGCCTCCTACGAGCAGTACTTC
V gene: TRBV5-1; clone size: -; D gene: TRBD1; J gene: TRBJ2-1; CDR3 protein: CASSSGQGVEQFF; CDR3 DNA: TGCGCCAGCAGTTCGGGTCAGGGGGTTGAGCAGTTCTTC
V gene: TRBV5-1; clone size: -; D gene: TRBD2; J gene: TRBJ2-6; CDR3 protein: CASSFGTSSGANVLTF; CDR3 DNA: TGCGCCAGCAGCTTCGGGACTAGCTCTGGGGCCAACGTCCTGACTTTC
V gene: TRBV7-2; clone size: -; D gene: -; J gene: TRBJ2-7; CDR3 protein: CASSLGEGRSFTYEQYF; CDR3 DNA: TGTGCCAGCAGCTTAGGTGAGGGCCGATCATTTACCTACGAGCAGTACTTC
V gene: TRBV6-5; clone size: few; D gene: TRBD1; J gene: TRBJ1-2; CDR3 protein: CASSPGTGYGYTF; CDR3 DNA: TGTGCCAGCAGTCCCGGGACAGGGTATGGCTACACCTTC
V gene: TRBV19; clone size: -; D gene: -; J gene: TRBJ2-3; CDR3 protein: CASSIRTSRGPDTQYF; CDR3 DNA: TGTGCCAGTAGTATACGAACCTCGCGAGGGCCAGATACGCAGTATTTT
V gene: TRBV7-2; clone size: few; D gene: -; J gene: TRBJ2-2; CDR3 protein: CASSAFQGGELFF; CDR3 DNA: TGTGCCAGCAGCGCGTTTCAGGGCGGGGAGCTGTTTTTT
V gene: TRBV4-1; clone size: -; D gene: TRBD2; J gene: TRBJ2-1; CDR3 protein: CASSQEGLAGGDNEQFF; CDR3 DNA: TGCGCCAGCAGCCAAGAGGGACTAGCGGGGGGAGACAATGAGCAGTTCTTC
V gene: TRBV19; clone size: -; D gene: TRBD2; J gene: TRBJ2-3; CDR3 protein: CASSIAPSGGAKDTQYF; CDR3 DNA: TGTGCCAGTAGTATAGCCCCTAGCGGGGGGGCCAAAGATACGCAGTATTTT
V gene: TRBV9; clone size: -; D gene: TRBD2; J gene: TRBJ2-5; CDR3 protein: CASSVGLAVQETQYF; CDR3 DNA: TGTGCCAGCAGCGTCGGACTAGCGGTCCAAGAGACCCAGTACTTC
V gene: TRBV28; clone size: once; D gene: TRBD1; J gene: TRBJ1-2; CDR3 protein: CASRQGSYGYTF; CDR3 DNA: TGTGCCAGCAGACAGGGGTCATATGGCTACACCTTC
V gene: TRBV6-5; clone size: -; D gene: TRBD2; J gene: TRBJ2-5; CDR3 protein: CASSYSGLERETQYF; CDR3 DNA: TGTGCCAGCAGTTACTCCGGACTAGAACGAGAGACCCAGTACTTC
V gene: TRBV18; clone size: -; D gene: -; J gene: TRBJ2-7; CDR3 protein: CASRYELYEQYF; CDR3 DNA: TGTGCCAGCCGGTACGAGTTGTACGAGCAGTACTTC
V gene: TRBV19; clone size: -; D gene: TRBD2; J gene: TRBJ2-1; CDR3 protein: CASSITGGGASIDQFF; CDR3 DNA: TGTGCCAGTAGTATTACCGGCGGGGGGGCCAGTATAGACCAGTTCTTC
V gene: TRBV18; clone size: -; D gene: TRBD1; J gene: TRBJ2-5; CDR3 protein: CASSPQGAGTRTQYF; CDR3 DNA: TGTGCCAGCTCACCGCAGGGGGCGGGAACTAGGACCCAGTACTTC
V gene: TRBV18; clone size: -; D gene: TRBD1; J gene: TRBJ2-3; CDR3 protein: CASSRGQGADTQYF; CDR3 DNA: TGTGCCAGCTCACGCGGACAGGGAGCAGATACGCAGTATTTT
V gene: TRBV7-3; clone size: -; D gene: TRBD1; J gene: TRBJ1-1; CDR3 protein: CASSSTGISEAFF; CDR3 DNA: TGTGCCAGCAGCTCGACAGGGATCTCTGAAGCTTTCTTT
V gene: TRBV5-1; clone size: once; D gene: TRBD2; J gene: TRBJ2-1; CDR3 protein: CASSLAGLSNEQFF; CDR3 DNA: TGCGCCAGCAGCTTGGCGGGACTATCTAATGAGCAGTTCTTC
V gene: TRBV11-2; clone size: -; D gene: -; J gene: TRBJ2-2; CDR3 protein: CASSLQGVGELFF; CDR3 DNA: TGTGCCAGCAGCTTACAGGGCGTCGGGGAGCTGTTTTTT
V gene: TRBV7-9; clone size: -; D gene: -; J gene: TRBJ1-2; CDR3 protein: CASSFERYGYTF; CDR3 DNA: TGTGCCAGCAGCTTTGAGAGGTATGGCTACACCTTC
V gene: TRBV18; clone size: -; D gene: TRBD2; J gene: TRBJ2-5; CDR3 protein: CASSPGRQETQYF; CDR3 DNA: TGTGCCAGCTCACCCGGGAGGCAAGAGACCCAGTACTTC
V gene: TRBV9; clone size: -; D gene: -; J gene: TRBJ1-1; CDR3 protein: CASSVIMNTEAFF; CDR3 DNA: TGTGCCAGCAGCGTAATCATGAACACTGAAGCTTTCTTT
V gene: TRBV6-5; clone size: -; D gene: -; J gene: TRBJ2-2; CDR3 protein: CASSQGLGELFF; CDR3 DNA: TGTGCCAGCAGTCAGGGGTTGGGGGAGCTGTTTTTT